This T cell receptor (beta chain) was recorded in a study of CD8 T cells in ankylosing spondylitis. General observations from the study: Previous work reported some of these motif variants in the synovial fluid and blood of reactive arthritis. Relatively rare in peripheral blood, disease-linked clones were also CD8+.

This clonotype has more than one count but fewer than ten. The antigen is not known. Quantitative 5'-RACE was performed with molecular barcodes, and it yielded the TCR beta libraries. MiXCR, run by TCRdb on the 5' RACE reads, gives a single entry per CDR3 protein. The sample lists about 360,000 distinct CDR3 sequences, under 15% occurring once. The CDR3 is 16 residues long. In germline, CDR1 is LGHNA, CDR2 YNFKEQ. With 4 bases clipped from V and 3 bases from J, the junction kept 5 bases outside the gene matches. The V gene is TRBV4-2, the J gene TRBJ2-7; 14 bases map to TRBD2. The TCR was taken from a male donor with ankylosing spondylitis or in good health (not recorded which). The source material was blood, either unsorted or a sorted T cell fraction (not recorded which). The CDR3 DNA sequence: TGTGCCAGCAGCCGGGGACTAGCGGGGGATCTCTACGAGCAGTACTTC. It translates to CASSRGLAGDLYEQYF.